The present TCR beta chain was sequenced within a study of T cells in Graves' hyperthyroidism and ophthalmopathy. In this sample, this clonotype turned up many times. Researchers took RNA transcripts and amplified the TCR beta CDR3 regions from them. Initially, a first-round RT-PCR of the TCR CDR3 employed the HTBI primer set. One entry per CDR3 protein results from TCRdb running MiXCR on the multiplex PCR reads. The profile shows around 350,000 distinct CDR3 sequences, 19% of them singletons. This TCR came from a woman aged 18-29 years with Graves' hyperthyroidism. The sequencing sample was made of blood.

CDR3: CASSPSPNTEAFF. For the CDR3, the DNA is TGTGCCAGCAGCCCATCACCCAACACTGAAGCTTTCTTT. The chain has TRBV7-3 and TRBJ1-1; no clear D gene. CDR1 SGHTA and CDR2 FQGTGA come from the germline V gene. Trimming stripped 5 bases from V and 2 bases from J, with 9 bases between. The CDR3 runs to 13 residues.